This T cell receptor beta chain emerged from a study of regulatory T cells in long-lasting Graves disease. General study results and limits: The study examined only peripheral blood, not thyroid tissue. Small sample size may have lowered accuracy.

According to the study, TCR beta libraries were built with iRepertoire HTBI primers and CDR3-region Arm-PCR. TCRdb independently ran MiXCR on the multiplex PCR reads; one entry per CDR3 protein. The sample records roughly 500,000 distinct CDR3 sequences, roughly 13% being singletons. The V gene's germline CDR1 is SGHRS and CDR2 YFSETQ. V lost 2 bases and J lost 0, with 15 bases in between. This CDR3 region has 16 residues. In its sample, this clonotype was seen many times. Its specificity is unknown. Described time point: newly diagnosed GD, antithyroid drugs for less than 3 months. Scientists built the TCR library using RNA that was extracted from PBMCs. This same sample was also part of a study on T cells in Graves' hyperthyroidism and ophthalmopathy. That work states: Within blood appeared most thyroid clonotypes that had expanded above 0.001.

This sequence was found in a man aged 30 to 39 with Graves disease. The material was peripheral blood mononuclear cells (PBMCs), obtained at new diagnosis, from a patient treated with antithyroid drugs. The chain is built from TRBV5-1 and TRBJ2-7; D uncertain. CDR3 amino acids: CASSLSTGFTSYEQYF. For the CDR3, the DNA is TGCGCCAGCAGCTTATCAACGGGCTTTACCTCCTACGAGCAGTACTTC.